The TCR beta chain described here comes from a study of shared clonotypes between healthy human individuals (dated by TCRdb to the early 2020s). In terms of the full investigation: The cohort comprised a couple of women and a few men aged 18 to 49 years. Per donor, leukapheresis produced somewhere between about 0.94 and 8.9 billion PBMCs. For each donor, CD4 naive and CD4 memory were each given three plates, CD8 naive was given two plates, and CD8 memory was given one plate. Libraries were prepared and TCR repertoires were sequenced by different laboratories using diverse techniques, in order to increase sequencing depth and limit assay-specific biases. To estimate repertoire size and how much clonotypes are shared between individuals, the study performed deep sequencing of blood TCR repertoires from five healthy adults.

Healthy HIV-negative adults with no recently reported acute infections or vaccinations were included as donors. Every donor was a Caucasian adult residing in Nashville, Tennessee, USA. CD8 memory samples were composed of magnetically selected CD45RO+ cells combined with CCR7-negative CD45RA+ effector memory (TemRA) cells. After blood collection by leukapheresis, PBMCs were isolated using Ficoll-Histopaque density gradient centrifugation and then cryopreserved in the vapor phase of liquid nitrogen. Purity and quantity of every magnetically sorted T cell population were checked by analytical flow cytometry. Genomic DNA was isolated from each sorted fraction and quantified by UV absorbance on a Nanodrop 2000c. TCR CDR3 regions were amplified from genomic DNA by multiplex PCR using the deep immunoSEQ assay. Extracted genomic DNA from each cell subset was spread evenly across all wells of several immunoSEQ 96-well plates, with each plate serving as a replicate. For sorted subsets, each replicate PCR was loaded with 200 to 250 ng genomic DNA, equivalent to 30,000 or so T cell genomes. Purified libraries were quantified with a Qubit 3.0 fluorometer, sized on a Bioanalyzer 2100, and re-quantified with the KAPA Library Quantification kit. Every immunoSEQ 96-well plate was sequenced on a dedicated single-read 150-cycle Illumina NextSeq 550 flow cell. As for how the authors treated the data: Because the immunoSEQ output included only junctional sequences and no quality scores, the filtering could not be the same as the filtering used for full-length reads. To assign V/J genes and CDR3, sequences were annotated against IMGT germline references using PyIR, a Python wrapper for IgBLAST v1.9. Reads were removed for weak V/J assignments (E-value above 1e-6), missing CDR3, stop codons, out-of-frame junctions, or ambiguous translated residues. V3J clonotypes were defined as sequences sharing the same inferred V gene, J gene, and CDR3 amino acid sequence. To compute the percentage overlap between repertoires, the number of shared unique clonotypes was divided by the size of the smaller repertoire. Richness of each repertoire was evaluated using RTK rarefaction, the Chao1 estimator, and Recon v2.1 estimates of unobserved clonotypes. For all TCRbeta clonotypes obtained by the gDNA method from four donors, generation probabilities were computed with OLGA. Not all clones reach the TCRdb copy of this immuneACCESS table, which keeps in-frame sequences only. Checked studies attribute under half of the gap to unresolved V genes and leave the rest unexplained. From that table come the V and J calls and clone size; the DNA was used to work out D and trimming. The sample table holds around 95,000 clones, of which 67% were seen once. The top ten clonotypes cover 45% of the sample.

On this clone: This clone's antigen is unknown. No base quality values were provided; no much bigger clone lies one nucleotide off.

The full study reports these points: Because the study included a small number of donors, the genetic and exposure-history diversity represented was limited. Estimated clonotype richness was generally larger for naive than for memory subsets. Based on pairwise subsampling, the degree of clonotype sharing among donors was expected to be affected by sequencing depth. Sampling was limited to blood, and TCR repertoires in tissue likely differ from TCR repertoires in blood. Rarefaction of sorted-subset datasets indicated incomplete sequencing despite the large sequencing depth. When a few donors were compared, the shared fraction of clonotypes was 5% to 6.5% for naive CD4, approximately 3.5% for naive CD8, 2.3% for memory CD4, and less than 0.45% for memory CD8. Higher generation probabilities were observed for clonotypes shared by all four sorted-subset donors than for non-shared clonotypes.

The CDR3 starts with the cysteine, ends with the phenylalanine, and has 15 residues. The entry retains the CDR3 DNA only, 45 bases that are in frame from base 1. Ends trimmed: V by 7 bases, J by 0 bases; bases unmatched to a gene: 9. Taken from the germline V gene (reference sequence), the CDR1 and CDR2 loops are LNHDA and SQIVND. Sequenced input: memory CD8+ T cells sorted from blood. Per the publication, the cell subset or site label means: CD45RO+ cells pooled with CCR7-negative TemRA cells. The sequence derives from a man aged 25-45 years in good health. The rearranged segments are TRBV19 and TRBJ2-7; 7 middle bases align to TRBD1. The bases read TGTGCCAGTACCCCTGGACAGGCAAGCTCCTACGAGCAGTACTTC. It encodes CASTPGQASSYEQYF.